Listed below are T cell receptor beta chains from one sample, sequenced in a study of blood T cell repertoires in COVID-19. Profiled with immunoSEQ multiplex PCR; TCRdb holds only in-frame clones, not every one. The sample has 50,000 to 80,000 clones, under 90% seen once. Sequenced input: peripheral blood. These receptors came from a man aged 55 to 70 with acute or convalescent COVID-19. CDR3s leave out the opening cysteine and the closing phenylalanine or tryptophan.

J gene | V gene | CDR3 length | CDR3 protein
TRBJ2-7 | TRBV19 | 10 | ASAARGGEQY
TRBJ1-2 | TRBV6-2/TRBV6-3 | 11 | ASSSDRNYGYT
TRBJ1-2 | TRBV7-9 | 11 | ASSLSGSYGYT
TRBJ2-1 | TRBV11-2 | 16 | ASSLDRVGRVTYNEQF
TRBJ2-7 | TRBV6-5 | 10 | ASRGSSYEQY
TRBJ1-1 | TRBV21-1 | 13 | ASSKDHRMNTEAF
TRBJ1-1 | TRBV2 | 12 | ASRVGAPSYEAF
TRBJ2-5 | TRBV2 | 10 | ASRRQEETQY
TRBJ2-3 | TRBV11-3 | 10 | ASSSRGDTQY
TRBJ1-1 | TRBV5-6 | 11 | ASSLGLLGEAF
TRBJ2-7 | TRBV12-3/TRBV12-4 | 11 | ASSLSELTEQY
TRBJ2-3 | TRBV7-2 | 13 | ASSLGQTSTDTQY
TRBJ1-1 | TRBV19 | 12 | ASSIEGMGTEAF
TRBJ2-2 | TRBV4-1 | 20 | ASSQDSMFGTSGGLDTGELF
TRBJ2-2 | TRBV6-5 | 14 | ASSFRGLRDTGELF
TRBJ1-3 | TRBV19 | 19 | ASSPLRRDRERHQVRNAIY
TRBJ2-6 | TRBV30 | 13 | AWSHLPLGANVLT
TRBJ1-5 | TRBV6-4 | 12 | ASNERDGSQPQH
TRBJ2-3 | TRBV2 | 12 | ASTGYRSTDTQY
TRBJ1-2 | TRBV5-1 | 12 | ASTEGAEVYGYT
TRBJ1-5 | TRBV2 | 13 | ASSAPGTVNQPQH
TRBJ1-6 | TRBV3-1/TRBV3-2 | 13 | ASSFRTGANSPLH
TRBJ1-4 | TRBV4-1 | 13 | ASSQVGGDGEKLF
TRBJ2-5 | TRBV12-3/TRBV12-4 | 9 | ASRGAETQY
TRBJ1-3 | TRBV6-2/TRBV6-3 | 14 | ASSYVTGSAGNTIY
TRBJ2-4 | TRBV2 | 13 | ASSERSVAKNIQY
TRBJ2-3 | TRBV5-1 | 13 | ASSLSLVVTDTQY
TRBJ1-4 | TRBV30 | 13 | AWSVPTGFIEKLF